Described below is a single TCR beta chain sequence and its context. The data are from a study of T cells in tuberculosis. Germline-derived CDR1 and CDR2 are LNHDA and SQIVND (reference sequence). CDR3 size: 15 residues. V shed 5 bases, J shed 0 bases, and the junction held 4 bases outside the gene matches. Sequenced by immunoSEQ multiplex PCR; TCRdb stores in-frame clones only, minus some. The table lists more than 20,000 clones, more than 80% of them singletons. This sequence was found in a donor aged 10-29 years with latent tuberculosis or without tuberculosis infection. The specimen sequenced was PBMCs. The V and J genes are TRBV19 and TRBJ1-1; TRBD1 aligns across 9 bases. The CDR3 loop reads CASSPGQGLNTEAFF. CDR3 nucleotide sequence: TGTGCCAGTAGTCCGGGACAGGGTCTGAACACTGAAGCTTTCTTT.